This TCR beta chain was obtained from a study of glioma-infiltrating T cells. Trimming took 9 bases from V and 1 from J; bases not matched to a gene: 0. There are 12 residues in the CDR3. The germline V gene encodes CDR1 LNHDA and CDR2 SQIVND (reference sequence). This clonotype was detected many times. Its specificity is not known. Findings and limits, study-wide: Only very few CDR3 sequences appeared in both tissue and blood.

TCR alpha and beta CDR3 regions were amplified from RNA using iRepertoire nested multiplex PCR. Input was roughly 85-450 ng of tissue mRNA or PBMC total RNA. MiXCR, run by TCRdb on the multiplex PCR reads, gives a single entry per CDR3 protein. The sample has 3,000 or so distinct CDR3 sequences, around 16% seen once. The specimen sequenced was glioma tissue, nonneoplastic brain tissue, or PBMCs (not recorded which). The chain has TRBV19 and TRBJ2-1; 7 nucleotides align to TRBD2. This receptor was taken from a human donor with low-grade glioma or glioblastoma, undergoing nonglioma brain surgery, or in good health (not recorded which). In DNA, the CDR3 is TGTGCCAGCGGGGGGTCCTACAATGAGCAGTTCTTC. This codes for CASGGSYNEQFF. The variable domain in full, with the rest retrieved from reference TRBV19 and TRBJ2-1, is DGGITQSPKYLFRKEGQNVTLSCEQNLNHDAMYWYRQDPGQGLRLIYYSQIVNDFQKGDIAEGYSVSREKKESFPLTVTSAQKNPTAFYLCASGGSYNEQFFGPGTRLTVL.